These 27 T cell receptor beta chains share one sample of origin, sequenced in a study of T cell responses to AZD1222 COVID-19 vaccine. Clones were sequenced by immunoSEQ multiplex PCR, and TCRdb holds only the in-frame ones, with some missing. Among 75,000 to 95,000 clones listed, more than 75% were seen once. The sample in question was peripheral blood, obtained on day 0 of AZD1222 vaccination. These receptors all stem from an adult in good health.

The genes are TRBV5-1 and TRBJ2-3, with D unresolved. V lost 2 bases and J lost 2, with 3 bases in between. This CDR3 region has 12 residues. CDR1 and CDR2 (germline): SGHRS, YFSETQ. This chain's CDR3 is CASSFATDTQYF. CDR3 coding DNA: TGCGCCAGCAGCTTCGCCACAGATACGCAGTATTTT. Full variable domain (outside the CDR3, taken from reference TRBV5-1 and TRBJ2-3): KAGVTQTPRYLIKTRGQQVTLSCSPISGHRSVSWYQQTPGQGLQFLFEYFSETQRNKGNFPGRFSGRQFSNSRSEMNVSTLELGDSALYLCASSFATDTQYFGPGTRLTVL.

The CDR3 DNA reads TGTGCCAGCAGCTTAGGGGGGACAGCGTCCTACGAGCAGTACTTC. Protein: CASSLGGTASYEQYF. The chain employs TRBV7-2 and TRBJ2-7; 7 bases line up with TRBD1. Germline V gene lookup returns CDR1 SGHTA and CDR2 FQGNSA. V trimming: 1 base; J trimming: 1 base; junction bases outside the gene matches: 4. CDR3 length equals 15 residues.

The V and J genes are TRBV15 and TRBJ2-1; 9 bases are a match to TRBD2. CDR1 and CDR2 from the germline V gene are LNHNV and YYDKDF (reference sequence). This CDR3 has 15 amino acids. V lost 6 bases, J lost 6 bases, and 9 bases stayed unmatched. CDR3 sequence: CATRPELAGSNEQFF. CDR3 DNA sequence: TGTGCCACCAGACCCGAACTAGCGGGTAGCAATGAGCAGTTCTTC.

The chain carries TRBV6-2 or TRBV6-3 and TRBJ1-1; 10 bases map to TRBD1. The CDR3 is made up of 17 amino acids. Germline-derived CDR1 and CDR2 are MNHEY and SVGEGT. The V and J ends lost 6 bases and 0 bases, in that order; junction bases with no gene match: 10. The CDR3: CASSPDGQGVLNTEAFF. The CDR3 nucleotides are TGTGCCAGCAGCCCAGATGGACAGGGGGTATTGAACACTGAAGCTTTCTTT.

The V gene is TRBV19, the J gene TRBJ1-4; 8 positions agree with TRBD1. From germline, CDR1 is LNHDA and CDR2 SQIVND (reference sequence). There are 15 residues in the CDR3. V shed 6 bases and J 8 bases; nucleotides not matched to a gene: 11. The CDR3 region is CASRPRGTGEEKLFF. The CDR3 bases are TGTGCCAGTAGACCTCGCGGGACAGGTGAGGAAAAACTGTTTTTT.

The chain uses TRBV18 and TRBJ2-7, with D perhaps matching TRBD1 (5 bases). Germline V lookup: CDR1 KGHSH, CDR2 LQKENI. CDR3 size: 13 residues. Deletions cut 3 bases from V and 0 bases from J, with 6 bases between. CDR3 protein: CASSPQGSYEQYF. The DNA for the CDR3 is TGTGCCAGCTCACCCCAGGGCTCCTACGAGCAGTACTTC. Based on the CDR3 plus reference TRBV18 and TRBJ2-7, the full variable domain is NAGVMQNPRHLVRRRGQEARLRCSPMKGHSHVYWYRQLPEEGLKFMVYLQKENIIDESGMPKERFSAEFPKEGPSILRIQQVVRGDSAAYFCASSPQGSYEQYFGPGTRLTVT.

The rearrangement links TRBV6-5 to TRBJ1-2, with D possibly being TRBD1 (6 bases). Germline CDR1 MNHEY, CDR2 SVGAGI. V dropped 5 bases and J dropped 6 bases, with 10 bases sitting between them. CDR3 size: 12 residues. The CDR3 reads CASSRTAHGYTF. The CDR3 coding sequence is TGTGCCAGCAGTCGGACAGCGCATGGCTACACCTTC.

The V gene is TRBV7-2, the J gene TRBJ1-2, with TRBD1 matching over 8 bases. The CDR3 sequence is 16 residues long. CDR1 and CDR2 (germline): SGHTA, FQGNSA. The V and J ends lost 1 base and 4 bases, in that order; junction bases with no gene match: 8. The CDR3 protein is CASSLEGGRGLYGYTF. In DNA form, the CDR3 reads TGTGCCAGCAGCTTAGAAGGGGGCAGGGGGCTCTATGGCTACACCTTC.

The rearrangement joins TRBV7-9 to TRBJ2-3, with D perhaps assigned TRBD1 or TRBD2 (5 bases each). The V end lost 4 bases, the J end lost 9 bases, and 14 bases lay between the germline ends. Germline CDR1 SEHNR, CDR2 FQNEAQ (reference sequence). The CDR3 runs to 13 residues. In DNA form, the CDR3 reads TGTGCCAGCAGCTGGGCCCAAGGGGACACGCAGTATTTT. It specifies CASSWAQGDTQYF.

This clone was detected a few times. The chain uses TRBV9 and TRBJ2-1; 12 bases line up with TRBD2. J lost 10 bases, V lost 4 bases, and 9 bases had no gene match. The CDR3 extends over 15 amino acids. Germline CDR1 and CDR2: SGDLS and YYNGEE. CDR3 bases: TGTGCCAGCAGCCCCCTAGCGGGGGGGCCTGGGGAGCAGTTCTTC. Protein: CASSPLAGGPGEQFF.

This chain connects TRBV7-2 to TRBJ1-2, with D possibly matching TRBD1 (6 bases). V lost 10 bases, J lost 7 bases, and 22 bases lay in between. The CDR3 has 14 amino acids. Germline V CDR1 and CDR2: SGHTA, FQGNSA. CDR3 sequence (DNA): TGTGCCACCCGGACAGCTTCCTTGATCGGTGGCTACACCTTC. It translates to CATRTASLIGGYTF.

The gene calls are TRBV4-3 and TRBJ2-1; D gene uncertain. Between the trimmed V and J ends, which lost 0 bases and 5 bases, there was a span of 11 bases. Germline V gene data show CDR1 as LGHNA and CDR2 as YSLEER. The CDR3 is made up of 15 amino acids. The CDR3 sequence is CASSQDLETHNEQFF. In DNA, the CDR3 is TGCGCCAGCAGCCAAGATCTCGAGACTCACAATGAGCAGTTCTTC.

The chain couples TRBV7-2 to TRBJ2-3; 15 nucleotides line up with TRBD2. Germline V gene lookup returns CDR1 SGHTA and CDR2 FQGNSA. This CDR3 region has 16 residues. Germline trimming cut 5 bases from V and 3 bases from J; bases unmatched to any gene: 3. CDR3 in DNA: TGTGCCAGCAGCAAGGGACTAGCGGGGGGAACAGATACGCAGTATTTT. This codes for CASSKGLAGGTDTQYF. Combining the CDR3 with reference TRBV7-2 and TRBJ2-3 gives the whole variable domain GAGVSQSPSNKVTEKGKDVELRCDPISGHTALYWYRQSLGQGLEFLIYFQGNSAPDKSGLPSDRFSAERTGGSVSTLTIQRTQQEDSAVYLCASSKGLAGGTDTQYFGPGTRLTVL.

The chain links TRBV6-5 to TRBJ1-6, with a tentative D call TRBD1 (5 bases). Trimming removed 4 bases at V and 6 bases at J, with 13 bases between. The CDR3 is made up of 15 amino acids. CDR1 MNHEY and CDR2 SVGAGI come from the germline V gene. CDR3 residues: CASSFWGRVNSPLHF. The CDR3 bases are TGTGCCAGCAGTTTTTGGGGACGGGTTAATTCACCCCTCCACTTT.

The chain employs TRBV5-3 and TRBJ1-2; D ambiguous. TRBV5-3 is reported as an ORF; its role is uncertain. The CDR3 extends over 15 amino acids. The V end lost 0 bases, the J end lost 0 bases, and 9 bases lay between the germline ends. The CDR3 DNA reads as TGTGCCAGAAGCTTGGGGCCCGGGGCTAACTATGGCTACACCTTC. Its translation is CARSLGPGANYGYTF.

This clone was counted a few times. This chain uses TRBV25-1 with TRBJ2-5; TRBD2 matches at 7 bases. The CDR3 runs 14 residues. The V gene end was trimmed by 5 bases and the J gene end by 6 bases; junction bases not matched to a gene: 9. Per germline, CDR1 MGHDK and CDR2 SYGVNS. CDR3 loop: CASSTRGGLQTQYF. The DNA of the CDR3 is TGTGCCAGCAGTACCCGGGGAGGGTTACAGACCCAGTACTTC. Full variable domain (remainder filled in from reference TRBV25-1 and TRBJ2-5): EADIYQTPRYLVIGTGKKITLECSQTMGHDKMYWYQQDPGMELHLIHYSYGVNSTEKGDLSSESTVSRIRTEHFPLTLESARPSHTSQYLCASSTRGGLQTQYFGPGTRLLVL.

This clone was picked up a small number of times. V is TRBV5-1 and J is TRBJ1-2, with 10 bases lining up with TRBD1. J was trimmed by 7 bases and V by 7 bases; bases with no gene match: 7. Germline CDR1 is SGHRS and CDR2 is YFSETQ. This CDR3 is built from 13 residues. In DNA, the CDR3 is TGCGCCAGCGGTACGGGACAGGGGTTTGGCTACACCTTC. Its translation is CASGTGQGFGYTF.

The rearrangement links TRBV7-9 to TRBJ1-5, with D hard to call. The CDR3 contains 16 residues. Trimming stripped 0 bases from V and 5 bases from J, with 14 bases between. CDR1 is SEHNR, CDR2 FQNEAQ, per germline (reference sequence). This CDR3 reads CASSLARMREDQPQHF. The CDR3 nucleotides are TGTGCCAGCAGCTTAGCGAGGATGAGGGAGGATCAGCCCCAGCATTTT.

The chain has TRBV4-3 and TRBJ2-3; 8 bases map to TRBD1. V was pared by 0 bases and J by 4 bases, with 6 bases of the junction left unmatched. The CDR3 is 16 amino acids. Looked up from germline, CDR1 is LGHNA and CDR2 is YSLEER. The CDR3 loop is CASSQDSQGASDTQYF. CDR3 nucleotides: TGCGCCAGCAGCCAAGATAGTCAGGGGGCGTCAGATACGCAGTATTTT.

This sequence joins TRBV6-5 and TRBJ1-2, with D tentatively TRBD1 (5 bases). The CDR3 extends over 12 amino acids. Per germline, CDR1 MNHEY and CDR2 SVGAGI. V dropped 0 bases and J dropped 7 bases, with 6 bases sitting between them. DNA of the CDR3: TGTGCCAGCAGTTACTCGGGGGGTGGCTACACCTTC. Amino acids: CASSYSGGGYTF.

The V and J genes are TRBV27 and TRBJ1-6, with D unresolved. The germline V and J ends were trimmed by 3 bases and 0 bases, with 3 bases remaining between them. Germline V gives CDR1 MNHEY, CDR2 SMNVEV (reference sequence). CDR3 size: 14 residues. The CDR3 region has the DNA TGTGCCAGCAGTTTGACCTCCTATAATTCACCCCTCCACTTT. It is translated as CASSLTSYNSPLHF.

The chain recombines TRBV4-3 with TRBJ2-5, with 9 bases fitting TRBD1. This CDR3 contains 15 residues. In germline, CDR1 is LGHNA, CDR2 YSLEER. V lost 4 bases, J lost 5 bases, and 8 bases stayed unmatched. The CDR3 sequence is CASSPGTGYAETQYF. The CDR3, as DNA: TGCGCCAGCAGCCCCGGGACAGGGTATGCGGAGACCCAGTACTTC.

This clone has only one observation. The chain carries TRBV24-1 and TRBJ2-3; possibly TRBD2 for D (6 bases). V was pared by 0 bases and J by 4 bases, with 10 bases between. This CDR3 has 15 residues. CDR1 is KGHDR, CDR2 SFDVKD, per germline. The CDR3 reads CATSDLRREADTQYF. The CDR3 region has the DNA TGTGCCACCAGTGATTTGAGGAGGGAGGCAGATACGCAGTATTTT.

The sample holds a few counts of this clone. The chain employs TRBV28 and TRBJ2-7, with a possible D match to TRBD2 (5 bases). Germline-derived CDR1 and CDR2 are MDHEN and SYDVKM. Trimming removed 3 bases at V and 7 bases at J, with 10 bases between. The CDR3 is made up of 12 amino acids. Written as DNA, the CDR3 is TGTGCCAGCAGTTTCCTGGGAGTGGAGCAGTACTTC. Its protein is CASSFLGVEQYF.

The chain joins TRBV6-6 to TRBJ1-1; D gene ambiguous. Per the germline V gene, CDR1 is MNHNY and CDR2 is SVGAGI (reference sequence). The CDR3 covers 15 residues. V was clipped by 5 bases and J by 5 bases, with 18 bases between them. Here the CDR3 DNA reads TGTGCCAGCAGTCCAACCGGACGGGAGAGTACTGAAGCTTTCTTT. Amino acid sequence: CASSPTGRESTEAFF.

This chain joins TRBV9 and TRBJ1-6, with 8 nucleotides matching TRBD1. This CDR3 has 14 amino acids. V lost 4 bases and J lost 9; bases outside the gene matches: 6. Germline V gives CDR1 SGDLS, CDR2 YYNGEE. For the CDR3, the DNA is TGTGCCAGCAGCTCCAGGACAGGGTCTTCACCCCTCCACTTT. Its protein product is CASSSRTGSSPLHF.

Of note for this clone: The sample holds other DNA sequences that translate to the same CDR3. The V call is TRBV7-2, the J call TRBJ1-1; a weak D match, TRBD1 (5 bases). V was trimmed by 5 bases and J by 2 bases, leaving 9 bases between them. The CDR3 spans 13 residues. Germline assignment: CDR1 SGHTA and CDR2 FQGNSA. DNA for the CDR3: TGTGCCAGCAGCAGACAGCTAAACACTGAAGCTTTCTTT. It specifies CASSRQLNTEAFF.